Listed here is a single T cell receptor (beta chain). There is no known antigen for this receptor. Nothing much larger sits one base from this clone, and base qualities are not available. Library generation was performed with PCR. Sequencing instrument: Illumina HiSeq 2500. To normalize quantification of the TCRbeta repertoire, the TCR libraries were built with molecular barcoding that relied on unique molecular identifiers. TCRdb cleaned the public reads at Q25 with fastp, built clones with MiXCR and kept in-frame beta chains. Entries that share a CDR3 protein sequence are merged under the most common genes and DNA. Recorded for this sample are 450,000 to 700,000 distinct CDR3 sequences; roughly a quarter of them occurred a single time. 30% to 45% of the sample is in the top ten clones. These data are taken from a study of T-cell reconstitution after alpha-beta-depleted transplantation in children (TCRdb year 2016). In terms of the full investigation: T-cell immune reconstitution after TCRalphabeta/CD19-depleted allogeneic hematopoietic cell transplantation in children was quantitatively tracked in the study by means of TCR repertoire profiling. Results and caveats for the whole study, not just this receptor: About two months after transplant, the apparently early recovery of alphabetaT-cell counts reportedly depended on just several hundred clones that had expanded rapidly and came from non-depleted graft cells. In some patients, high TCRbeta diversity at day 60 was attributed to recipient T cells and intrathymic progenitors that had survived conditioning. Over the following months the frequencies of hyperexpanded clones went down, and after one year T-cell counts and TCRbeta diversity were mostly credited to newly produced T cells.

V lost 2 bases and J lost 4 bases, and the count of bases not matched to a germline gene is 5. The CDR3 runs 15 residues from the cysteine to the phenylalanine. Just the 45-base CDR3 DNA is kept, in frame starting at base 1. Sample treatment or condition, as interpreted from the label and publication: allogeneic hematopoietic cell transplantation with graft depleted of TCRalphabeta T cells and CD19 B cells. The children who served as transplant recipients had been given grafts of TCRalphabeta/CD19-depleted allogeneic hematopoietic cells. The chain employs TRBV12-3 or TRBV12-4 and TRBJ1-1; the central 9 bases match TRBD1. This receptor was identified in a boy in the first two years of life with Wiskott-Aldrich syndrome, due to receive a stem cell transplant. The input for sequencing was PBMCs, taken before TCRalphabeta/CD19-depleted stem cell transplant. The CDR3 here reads CASSLTGGPTTEAFF. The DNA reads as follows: TGTGCCAGCAGTTTAACAGGGGGCCCTACCACTGAAGCTTTCTTT.